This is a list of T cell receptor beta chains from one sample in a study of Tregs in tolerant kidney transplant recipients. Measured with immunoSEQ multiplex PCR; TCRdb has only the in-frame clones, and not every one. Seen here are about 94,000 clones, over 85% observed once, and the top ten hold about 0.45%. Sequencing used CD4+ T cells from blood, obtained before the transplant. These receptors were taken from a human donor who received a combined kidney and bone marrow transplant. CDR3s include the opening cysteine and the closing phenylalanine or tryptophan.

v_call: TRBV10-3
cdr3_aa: CAIKVPGGTYEQYF

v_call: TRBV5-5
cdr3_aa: CASSLPGGDQPQHF

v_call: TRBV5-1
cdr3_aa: CASSLAGYPNEQFF

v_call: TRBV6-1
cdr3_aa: CASSLQGRSSYEQYF

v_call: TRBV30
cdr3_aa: CAWNPDTTYGYTF

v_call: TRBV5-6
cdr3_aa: CASSLEQGFRDTQYF

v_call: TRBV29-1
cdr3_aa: CSAIRTGYEQYF

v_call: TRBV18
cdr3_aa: CASSPKAGGLSYEQYF

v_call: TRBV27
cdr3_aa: CASSGVTVNTEAFF

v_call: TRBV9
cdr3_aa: CASSKGTGGPANTEAFF

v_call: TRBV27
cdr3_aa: CASSQGVFSNQPQHF

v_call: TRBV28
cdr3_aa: CASSSPPRGGNDHPQHF

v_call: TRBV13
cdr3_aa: CASSIRLAGSYEQYF

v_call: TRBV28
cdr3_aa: CASSLEGQSSYEQYF

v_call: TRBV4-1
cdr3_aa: CASSKTTGNTGELFF

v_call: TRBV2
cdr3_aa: CASRQGSYNEQFF

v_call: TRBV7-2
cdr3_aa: CASSLRGGADTQYF

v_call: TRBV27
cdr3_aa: CASSFWVANSPLHF

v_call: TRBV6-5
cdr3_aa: CASSYNGAGGEKLFF

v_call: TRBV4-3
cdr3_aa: CASSQEALSGTTRELFF

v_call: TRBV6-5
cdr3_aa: CASSLGQGATEAFF

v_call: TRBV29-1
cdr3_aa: CSVSRQTRTGELFF

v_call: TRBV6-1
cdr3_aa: CASRQQGWGNTIYF

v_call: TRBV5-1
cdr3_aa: CASSLATSGRANKFEQYF

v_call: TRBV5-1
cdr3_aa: CASSEARDYGYTF

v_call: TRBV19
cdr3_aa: CASSLRDRGYEQYF

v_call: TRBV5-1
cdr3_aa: CASSSQPGTGGGSDTQYF

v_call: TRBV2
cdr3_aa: CASSERTSGLNEQFF

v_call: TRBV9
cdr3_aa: CASSGQGFGNEKLFF

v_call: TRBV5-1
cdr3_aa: CASSLIAPETQYF

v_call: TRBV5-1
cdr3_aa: CASSLGPFESGRAGEQYF

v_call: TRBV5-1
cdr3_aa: CASSLAWGSGVAEQYF

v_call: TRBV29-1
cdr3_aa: CSVGTSGGTEQFF

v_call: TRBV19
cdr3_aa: CASSFGHLGTEAFF

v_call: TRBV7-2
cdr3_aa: CASSLVRGGTGELFF

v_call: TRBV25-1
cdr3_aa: CASSDGASGTHNEQFF

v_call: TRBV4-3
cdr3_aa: CASSQDRGTGGGPGTQYF